A selection of T cell receptor beta chains follows, all from one sample in a study of T cells in Graves' hyperthyroidism and ophthalmopathy. In TCRdb, the multiplex PCR reads were re-called with MiXCR into one record per CDR3 protein. The sample lists some 350,000 distinct CDR3 sequences, 20% to 25% seen once, with 73% in the top ten. Material: blood. Source of these receptors: a man in his forties or fifties with Graves' hyperthyroidism. Each CDR3 is given with its conserved first and last residue. A D gene is named only where the DNA matches it firmly. The listing skips clone size in some rows; elsewhere it reads once, few, many or a size class.

size | J | D | V | CDR3 | DNA
many | TRBJ2-7 | - | TRBV2 | CASSYYLDYEQYF | TGTGCCAGCAGTTACTACCTTGATTACGAGCAGTACTTC
few | TRBJ2-5 | - | TRBV6-1 | CASSYQGRPALKETQYF | TGTGCCAGCAGTTACCAAGGTCGGCCAGCCCTTAAAGAGACCCAGTACTTC
few | TRBJ2-7 | - | TRBV14 | CASSQDLRYEQYF | TGTGCCAGCAGCCAAGATCTCCGCTACGAGCAGTACTTC
- | TRBJ2-1 | TRBD1 | TRBV19 | CASSIKLGQGTNEQFF | TGTGCCAGTAGTATAAAGTTGGGACAGGGTACTAATGAGCAGTTCTTC
many | TRBJ2-5 | - | TRBV6-1 | CASSEVAIKETQYF | TGTGCCAGCAGTGAAGTCGCGATAAAAGAGACCCAGTACTTC
- | TRBJ1-1 | - | TRBV7-3 | CASSLIGTEAFF | TGTGCCAGCAGCTTAATTGGGACGGAAGCTTTCTTT
few | TRBJ2-3 | - | TRBV6-5 | CASKEQGTSTDTQYF | TGTGCCAGCAAGGAACAGGGGACTAGCACAGATACGCAGTATTTT
- | TRBJ1-3 | - | TRBV3-1 | CASSQGRGTGNTIYF | TGTGCCAGCAGCCAAGGGCGGGGCACTGGAAACACCATATATTTT
few | TRBJ2-7 | TRBD1 | TRBV20-1 | CSAGETGASEQYF | TGCAGTGCTGGAGAGACAGGGGCCAGTGAGCAGTACTTC
few | TRBJ2-2 | - | TRBV7-6 | CASSSPTRSITGELFF | TGTGCCAGCAGCAGCCCGACAAGGTCAATCACCGGGGAGCTGTTTTTT
few | TRBJ2-1 | - | TRBV19 | CASSITGDEQFF | TGTGCCAGTAGTATAACAGGAGATGAGCAGTTCTTC
- | TRBJ2-5 | - | TRBV18 | CASSPPFSTGQETQYF | TGTGCCAGCTCACCACCTTTCTCAACAGGACAAGAGACCCAGTACTTC
- | TRBJ1-1 | - | TRBV7-9 | CASSFGHSNTEAFF | TGTGCCAGCAGCTTCGGGCACTCCAACACTGAAGCTTTCTTT
few | TRBJ2-2 | TRBD2 | TRBV7-2 | CASSLDTGGSGELFF | TGTGCCAGCAGCTTAGATACGGGGGGGTCCGGGGAGCTGTTTTTT
- | TRBJ1-2 | - | TRBV5-1 | CASSLALDNGYGYTF | TGCGCCAGCAGCTTGGCCCTGGACAACGGCTATGGCTACACCTTC
- | TRBJ1-2 | - | TRBV7-9 | CASSSMRQANYGYTF | TGTGCCAGCAGCTCAATGCGGCAAGCTAACTATGGCTACACCTTC
few | TRBJ2-2 | - | TRBV2 | CASSEGAGELFF | TGTGCCAGCAGTGAAGGAGCCGGGGAGCTGTTTTTT
- | TRBJ1-3 | - | TRBV10-1 | CASSESVSSGNTIYF | TGCGCCAGCAGTGAGTCGGTCAGCTCTGGAAACACCATATATTTT
few | TRBJ2-7 | TRBD1 | TRBV7-2 | CASSPRTGGIEQYF | TGTGCCAGCAGCCCCCGGACAGGGGGAATTGAGCAGTACTTC
- | TRBJ1-5 | TRBD1 | TRBV12-3/TRBV12-4 | CASSSETGRGPQHF | TGTGCCAGCAGTTCTGAGACAGGGAGGGGGCCCCAGCATTTT
many | TRBJ2-7 | - | TRBV5-1 | CASSLAWVADEQYF | TGCGCCAGCAGCTTGGCCTGGGTGGCGGACGAGCAGTACTTC
- | TRBJ2-2 | TRBD2 | TRBV12-3/TRBV12-4 | CASSLSGGPVGELFF | TGTGCCAGCAGTTTATCGGGAGGGCCCGTCGGGGAGCTGTTTTTT
- | TRBJ2-3 | - | TRBV9 | CASSVATDSTDTQYF | TGTGCCAGCAGCGTAGCTACGGACAGCACAGATACGCAGTATTTT
few | TRBJ1-2 | - | TRBV30 | CAWSAGARPYGYTF | TGTGCCTGGAGTGCGGGGGCGCGCCCCTATGGCTACACCTTC
few | TRBJ2-7 | TRBD2 | TRBV14 | CASSQVAGGGPYEQYF | TGTGCCAGCAGCCAAGTAGCGGGCGGGGGGCCGTACGAGCAGTACTTC
- | TRBJ2-1 | - | TRBV4-1 | CASSPRWAGPNEQFF | TGCGCCAGCAGCCCCCGGTGGGCAGGGCCCAATGAGCAGTTCTTC
- | TRBJ2-7 | - | TRBV15 | CATSRDARNSYEQYF | TGTGCCACCAGCAGAGATGCGAGGAACTCCTACGAGCAGTACTTC
- | TRBJ1-5 | - | TRBV19 | CASSPWTAFHSNQPQHF | TGTGCCAGTAGTCCTTGGACAGCTTTTCATAGCAATCAGCCCCAGCATTTT
- | TRBJ2-3 | TRBD2 | TRBV19 | CASSRDSPSGSYFDTQYF | TGTGCCAGTAGCCGGGACAGTCCTAGCGGGAGCTATTTTGATACGCAGTATTTT
many | TRBJ2-7 | TRBD1 | TRBV2 | CASARDSTYEQYF | TGTGCCAGCGCACGGGACAGCACCTACGAGCAGTACTTC
once | TRBJ2-7 | TRBD1 | TRBV20-1 | CSASSDRTDYEQYF | TGCAGTGCTTCTTCGGACAGGACCGATTACGAGCAGTACTTC
few | TRBJ1-5 | - | TRBV2 | CASSEGVSRDQPQHF | TGTGCCAGCAGTGAAGGTGTGTCGAGGGATCAGCCCCAGCATTTT
many | TRBJ2-5 | TRBD1 | TRBV2 | CASRGDRGRETQYF | TGTGCCAGCAGGGGGGACAGGGGGCGAGAGACCCAGTACTTC
many | TRBJ2-3 | - | TRBV11-2 | CASSPEGDTQYF | TGTGCCAGCAGCCCAGAGGGTGATACGCAGTATTTT
few | TRBJ1-4 | - | TRBV28 | CASSFGRSNEKLFF | TGTGCCAGCAGTTTCGGCAGGAGTAATGAAAAACTGTTTTTT
many | TRBJ2-7 | - | TRBV11-2 | CASSLDPTRLEQYF | TGTGCCAGCAGCTTAGACCCTACCCGGCTAGAGCAGTACTTC
many | TRBJ2-7 | - | TRBV19 | CASSMIVAGEQYF | TGTGCCAGTAGTATGATAGTGGCGGGCGAGCAGTACTTC
few | TRBJ1-5 | TRBD1 | TRBV6-1 | CASTWTGRDQPQHF | TGTGCCAGCACGTGGACAGGGCGCGATCAGCCCCAGCATTTT
- | TRBJ2-1 | - | TRBV9 | CASSVDSQRSINTNEQFF | TGTGCCAGCAGCGTAGACTCTCAGCGGAGTATTAATACCAATGAGCAGTTCTTC
few | TRBJ2-2 | TRBD2 | TRBV20-1 | CSASPVAGGGTGELFF | TGCAGTGCTAGTCCGGTAGCGGGAGGGGGAACCGGGGAGCTGTTTTTT
few | TRBJ1-1 | - | TRBV24-1 | CATSVAGDNTEAFF | TGTGCCACCAGTGTAGCAGGGGATAACACTGAAGCTTTCTTT
- | TRBJ2-5 | TRBD2 | TRBV18 | CATEPVAGDGETQYF | TGTGCCACCGAACCGGTAGCGGGAGACGGAGAGACCCAGTACTTC
- | TRBJ1-2 | - | TRBV5-1 | CASSLVGDRGYTF | TGCGCCAGCAGCTTGGTGGGGGATCGTGGCTACACCTTC
many | TRBJ2-7 | - | TRBV6-1 | CASNPSGYEQYF | TGTGCCAGCAATCCTTCGGGCTACGAGCAGTACTTC